Each of the 24 T cell receptor beta chains below was sequenced from the same sample in a study of STAT5B mutations in CD4+ large granular lymphocyte leukemia. Some clones are missing from TCRdb's copy, which holds only in-frame ones; the method was immunoSEQ multiplex PCR. Here the sample spans just under 35,000 clones, 65% to 70% being singletons. Sequencing was done on a sample of CD4+ T cells from blood buffy coats. These receptors originate from a human donor in good health.

V and J are TRBV5-6 and TRBJ1-2; unclear D gene. V gave up 1 base and J gave up 3 bases, with 7 bases separating them. Germline lookup yields CDR1 SGHDT and CDR2 YYEEEE. The CDR3 extends over 13 amino acids. CDR3 nucleotides: TGTGCCAGCAGCTTGTGGGAGGACTATGGCTACACCTTC. Its translation is CASSLWEDYGYTF.

The V call is TRBV19, the J call TRBJ1-1, with D unclear. The germline V and J ends were trimmed by 7 bases and 5 bases, with 14 bases remaining between them. In germline, CDR1 is LNHDA, CDR2 SQIVND (reference sequence). The CDR3 runs 13 residues. In nucleotides, the CDR3 is TGTGCCAGTATTTCGGACCCGGTGACTGAAGCTTTCTTT. Translated: CASISDPVTEAFF.

The chain links TRBV19 to TRBJ1-1; the D gene is possibly TRBD1 (5 bases). Germline V gene lookup returns CDR1 LNHDA and CDR2 SQIVND (reference sequence). The CDR3 has 14 amino acids. Deletions cut 1 base from V and 4 bases from J, with 10 bases between. In nucleotides, the CDR3 is TGTGCCAGTAGTATAGGACAGTTCGGCACTGAAGCTTTCTTT. Its protein product is CASSIGQFGTEAFF.

This clone was seen a single time. The chain employs TRBV7-9 and TRBJ2-4; the match to TRBD1 covers 8 bases. The CDR3 consists of 18 residues. Losses at the gene ends were 5 bases for V and 6 bases for J; bases not matched to a gene: 18. CDR1 SEHNR and CDR2 FQNEAQ come from the germline V gene (reference sequence). The CDR3 loop is CASSPMGPQTGAGNIQYF. As DNA, the CDR3 is TGTGCCAGCAGCCCCATGGGGCCCCAGACAGGGGCAGGAAACATTCAGTACTTC.

This chain joins TRBV11-2 and TRBJ1-1; D gene uncertain. This CDR3 spans 12 amino acids. Trimming left V 5 bases short and J 12 bases short, with 16 bases between. Per the germline V gene, CDR1 is SGHAT and CDR2 is FQNNGV. The CDR3 region has the DNA TGTGCCAGCAGCCCTGCAGACCGGTTGTCTTTCTTT. This gives the protein CASSPADRLSFF.

The J gene is TRBJ1-6, the V gene TRBV7-2; TRBD1 agrees at 10 bases. Unmatched junction bases numbered 2, after V lost 5 bases and J lost 10 bases. Germline V gene lookup returns CDR1 SGHTA and CDR2 FQGNSA. The CDR3 is 13 amino acids. CDR3 bases: TGTGCCAGCAGCGGACAGGGGGAATCACCCCTCCACTTT. It is translated as CASSGQGESPLHF.

The chain uses TRBV11-3 and TRBJ2-7, with TRBD1 matching over 7 bases. Germline V lookup: CDR1 SGHNT, CDR2 YENEEA. The CDR3 spans 11 residues. V dropped 5 bases and J dropped 12; count of bases not matched to a gene: 7. CDR3 in amino acids: CASSIGQAAYF. CDR3 coding DNA: TGTGCCAGCAGCATCGGACAGGCCGCGTACTTC.

The chain recombines TRBV7-9 with TRBJ2-7, with 9 bases identical to TRBD1. J lost 4 bases, V lost 5 bases, and 6 bases had no gene match. Germline V gene lookup returns CDR1 SEHNR and CDR2 FQNEAQ (reference sequence). The length of the CDR3 is 14 residues. CDR3 loop: CASSPRDRVYEQYF. CDR3 sequence (DNA): TGTGCCAGCAGCCCCCGGGACAGGGTTTACGAGCAGTACTTC.

The gene calls are TRBV7-2 and TRBJ1-5; D gene uncertain. The V gene lost 2 bases and the J gene lost 7 bases, with 6 bases spanning the gap. CDR3 length: 12 residues. Per germline, CDR1 SGHTA and CDR2 FQGNSA. For the CDR3, the DNA is TGTGCCAGCAGCTTACCGGGACAGCCCCAGCATTTT. Encoded protein: CASSLPGQPQHF.

Points on this clone: One end of the junction is discordant with germline, which a read error may explain. At the DNA level, this CDR3 is encoded by other sequences in the same sample as well. This chain connects TRBV7-2 to TRBJ1-2; 10 bases line up with TRBD1. The CDR3 sequence is 14 residues long. Germline V lookup: CDR1 SGHTA, CDR2 FQGNSA. The DNA for the CDR3 is TGCGCCATTACACCGGGACAGGGGTATTCCGGCTACACCTTC. Protein product: CAITPGQGYSGYTF.

The chain uses TRBV7-3 and TRBJ2-3, with 7 bases lining up with TRBD1. The germline CDR1 and CDR2 sequences are SGHTA and FQGTGA. This CDR3 comprises 14 residues. V lost 5 bases, J lost 0 bases, and 2 bases stayed unmatched. DNA of the CDR3: TGTGCCAGCAGCCAGACAGGGAGCACAGATACGCAGTATTTT. Protein: CASSQTGSTDTQYF.

As regards this clone: Other DNA sequences within the sample encode an identical CDR3. CDR3 sequence: CASSIGSGNQPQHF. Written as DNA, the CDR3 is TGTGCCAGTAGTATAGGGTCGGGAAATCAGCCCCAGCATTTT. This sequence joins TRBV19 and TRBJ1-5; D ambiguous. V was trimmed by 1 base and J by 4 bases, leaving 8 bases between them. In germline, CDR1 is LNHDA, CDR2 SQIVND (reference sequence). CDR3 length: 14 residues.

The rearrangement uses TRBV10-2 and TRBJ2-2; a weak D match, TRBD2 (5 bases). The CDR3 runs 12 residues. The V end lost 7 bases, the J end lost 9 bases, and 12 bases lay between the germline ends. Germline lookup yields CDR1 WSHSY and CDR2 SAAADI. Here the CDR3 DNA reads TGCGCCAGCACGAGGGATTTGAGGGAGCTGTTTTTT. Translation: CASTRDLRELFF.

The gene calls are TRBV6-1 and TRBJ2-5, with 9 nucleotides matching TRBD2. The J call may be faulty, since TRBJ2-7 better matches the DNA end. The length of the CDR3 is 15 residues. Germline assignment: CDR1 MNHNS and CDR2 SASEGT. The CDR3 DNA reads TGTGCCAGCAGTGCCCCCGGGACTAGCCACTACGAGCAGTACTTC. Amino acid sequence: CASSAPGTSHYEQYF.

This clone came up a few times. This chain links TRBV28 with TRBJ1-1; D ambiguous. Germline CDR1 reads MDHEN; CDR2 reads SYDVKM. V lost 7 bases to trimming and J lost 1 base, with 7 bases between them. The CDR3 is 12 residues long. The CDR3 DNA follows: TGTGCCAGCATCCTGGGGAACACTGAAGCTTTCTTT. It specifies CASILGNTEAFF.

Note on this clone: At one end the junction does not follow the germline gene, possibly because of a read error. The chain links TRBV29-1 to TRBJ1-5; the D is unclear. Germline V gene data show CDR1 as SQVTM and CDR2 as ANQGSEA. There are 13 residues in the CDR3. Here the CDR3 DNA reads TGCAGCGTTCAAGACGGGGATTATCAGCCCCAGCATTTT. Its protein is CSVQDGDYQPQHF.

The gene calls are TRBV18 and TRBJ1-2; 7 bases agree with TRBD1. V dropped 0 bases and J dropped 4; count of bases not matched to a gene: 8. This CDR3 is built from 16 residues. The germline V gene encodes CDR1 KGHSH and CDR2 LQKENI. CDR3 in DNA: TGTGCCAGCTCACCACCCCAGGGGGGCGAAGGCTATGGCTACACCTTC. Residues: CASSPPQGGEGYGYTF.

The chain recombines TRBV29-1 with TRBJ1-5; D perhaps matches TRBD1 (6 bases). With 5 bases removed from V and 7 bases from J, the gap between germline ends came to 15 bases. This CDR3 contains 13 residues. The germline V gene encodes CDR1 SQVTM and CDR2 ANQGSEA. This CDR3 reads CSVQRGAGQPQHF. CDR3 nucleotide sequence: TGCAGCGTTCAAAGGGGGGCTGGCCAGCCCCAGCATTTT.

This clone has only a few counts. The chain is built from TRBV5-1 and TRBJ1-1, with a weak D call TRBD1 (6 bases). Germline V CDR1 and CDR2: SGHRS, YFSETQ. Trimming pared 1 base from V and 4 bases from J, leaving 14 bases between. This CDR3 is built from 15 residues. CDR3 bases: TGCGCCAGCAGCTTGCTGGAGGGGGGGGGCACTGAAGCTTTCTTT. This sequence encodes CASSLLEGGGTEAFF. Full variable domain (remainder filled in from reference TRBV5-1 and TRBJ1-1): KAGVTQTPRYLIKTRGQQVTLSCSPISGHRSVSWYQQTPGQGLQFLFEYFSETQRNKGNFPGRFSGRQFSNSRSEMNVSTLELGDSALYLCASSLLEGGGTEAFFGQGTRLTVV.

J is TRBJ2-7 and V is TRBV11-3; D may match TRBD1 or TRBD2 (6 bases each). V gave up 1 base and J gave up 2 bases, with 9 bases separating them. Germline lookup yields CDR1 SGHNT and CDR2 YENEEA. The CDR3 extends over 14 amino acids. CDR3 nucleotide sequence: TGTGCCAGCAGCTTAGGAGGGGGGACCTACGAGCAGTACTTC. Encoded protein: CASSLGGGTYEQYF.

The chain couples TRBV2 to TRBJ1-1; 7 nucleotides agree with TRBD1. CDR3 length equals 15 residues. The ends lost 6 bases at V and 3 bases at J; junction bases unmatched: 10. Germline assignment: CDR1 SNHLY and CDR2 FYNNEI. The CDR3 is CASRLFRDSYTEAFF. As DNA, the CDR3 is TGTGCCAGCAGGTTATTCCGGGACAGTTACACTGAAGCTTTCTTT.

This chain connects TRBV11-3 to TRBJ1-1; D is possibly TRBD1 (6 bases). The CDR3 is 15 amino acids. The germline CDR1 and CDR2 sequences are SGHNT and YENEEA. Trimming shortened V by 3 bases and J by 1 base, and 12 bases separated the two germline ends. The CDR3 reads CASSFVQGPNTEAFF. In DNA, the CDR3 is TGTGCCAGCAGCTTCGTACAGGGTCCGAACACTGAAGCTTTCTTT.

This rearrangement joins TRBV18 to TRBJ1-3, with D perhaps matching TRBD1 (6 bases). V shed 3 bases and J shed 2 bases, with 17 bases lying between them. This CDR3 has 17 residues. CDR1 is KGHSH and CDR2 is LQKENI in the germline V gene. The CDR3: CASSPLGQSETGNTIYF. Here the CDR3 DNA reads TGTGCCAGCTCACCCCTGGGACAATCGGAAACTGGAAACACCATATATTTT.

The rearrangement uses TRBV12-5 and TRBJ2-5, with 7 positions matching TRBD1. Judging by the DNA end, TRBJ2-7 fits better; the J call may be wrong. The CDR3 covers 13 residues. Germline values: CDR1 LGHNT, CDR2 FRNRAP. The CDR3 nucleotides read TGTGCTAGTGGCGGGACAGTTTCCTACGAGCAGTACTTC. This encodes CASGGTVSYEQYF.